This T cell receptor beta chain originates from a study of blood T cells in healthy people across ages. Study-wide results and caveats: Higher diversity and more naive CD4+ cells were features of long-lived donors, compared to aged donors.

Peripheral blood from each donor was collected in a volume of about 10 milliliters. Isolated per sample were at least 6 million PBMCs. Primers used in a second PCR of about 7 to 12 cycles were a sample-barcoded 5' primer and a J-beta primer mix. MiXCR was run by TCRdb on the 5' RACE reads, yielding one entry per CDR3 protein. Found here are hundreds of thousands of distinct CDR3 sequences, roughly 50% of them singletons; the top ten hold roughly 34%. Concerning this clonotype itself: Its antigen remains unidentified.

The receptor's source is a man in his 60s in good health. The sequenced sample was blood.

The chain's CDR3 is CASSAIAGGLYEQFF. Here the CDR3 DNA reads TGTGCCAGCAGCGCCATAGCGGGGGGGCTCTATGAGCAGTTCTTC. The chain is built from TRBV6-4 and TRBJ2-1; TRBD2 agrees at 11 bases. V shed 6 bases, J shed 8 bases, and the junction held 9 bases outside the gene matches. Germline CDR1 reads MRHNA; CDR2 reads SNTAGT. The CDR3 runs to 15 residues.